A single sample is the source of the 12 T cell receptor beta chains below, sequenced in a study of blood T cell repertoires in COVID-19. Repertoires were generated with immunoSEQ multiplex PCR, while TCRdb's copy carries only in-frame clones and drops some. Among approximately 190,000 clones listed, around four fifths were seen once. Sequencing was done on a sample of peripheral blood. Every receptor here comes from a human donor in a cohort sampled during active COVID-19.

This chain links TRBV19 with TRBJ2-7, with 7 bases aligning to TRBD2. This CDR3 has 18 residues. The V segment lost 0 bases and the J segment 3 bases; nucleotides outside the gene matches: 14. Germline V gives CDR1 LNHDA, CDR2 SQIVND (reference sequence). The CDR3, as DNA: TGTGCCAGTAGTATAGATAAATCTTTGGGGGGGATCAACTACGAGCAGTACGTC. Translated: CASSIDKSLGGINYEQYV.

The chain recombines TRBV2 with TRBJ2-7; 11 nucleotides align to TRBD1. The CDR3 totals 15 residues. V gave up 6 bases and J gave up 2 bases; unmatched junction bases: 6. CDR1 is SNHLY and CDR2 is FYNNEI in the germline V gene. The CDR3 DNA reads TGTGCCAGCAGCAAGGACAGGGGGCTCCCCTACGAGCAGTACTTC. Translating gives CASSKDRGLPYEQYF.

This chain joins TRBV11-3 and TRBJ2-3; D call uncertain. Trimming left V 1 base short and J 6 bases short, with 8 bases between. Germline CDR1 SGHNT, CDR2 YENEEA. The CDR3 sequence is 13 residues long. The CDR3 DNA reads TGTGCCAGCAGCTTAGGGCGGTCGGATACGCAGTATTTT. Translating it yields CASSLGRSDTQYF. Based on the CDR3 plus reference TRBV11-3 and TRBJ2-3, the full variable domain is EAGVVQSPRYKIIEKKQPVAFWCNPISGHNTLYWYLQNLGQGPELLIRYENEEAVDDSQLPKDRFSAERLKGVDSTLKIQPAELGDSAVYLCASSLGRSDTQYFGPGTRLTVL.

The chain combines TRBV19 with TRBJ2-7; no definite D call. Trimming took off 5 bases at V and 5 bases at J, with 25 bases between the two ends. This CDR3 comprises 17 residues. Germline loops: CDR1 LNHDA, CDR2 SQIVND (reference sequence). The CDR3, as DNA: TGTGCCAGTAGTTCCCGTGGCCTCTCAGTGGTTGTGGACGAGCAGTACTTC. Amino acid sequence: CASSSRGLSVVVDEQYF.

The rearrangement uses TRBV27 and TRBJ2-5, with a possible D match to TRBD1 (6 bases). CDR1 and CDR2 from the germline V gene are MNHEY and SMNVEV (reference sequence). V dropped 8 bases and J dropped 9 bases, with 13 bases sitting between them. CDR3 length: 11 amino acids. CDR3 nucleotides: TGTGCCAGCTCACAGGGCACGTCCCAGTACTTC. Its protein product is CASSQGTSQYF.

The rearrangement uses TRBV5-6 and TRBJ1-5, with D possibly matching TRBD1 (5 bases). V dropped 3 bases and J dropped 4 bases, with 14 bases sitting between them. This CDR3 spans 15 amino acids. CDR1 is SGHDT and CDR2 is YYEEEE in the germline V gene. The CDR3 region is CASSSRDSLNQPQHF. The CDR3 DNA follows: TGTGCCAGCAGCTCCCGGGACTCACTAAATCAGCCCCAGCATTTT.

The CDR3 loop reads CATSRTSGSAVSYEQYF. Written as DNA, the CDR3 is TGTGCCACCAGCAGGACTAGCGGGAGCGCGGTATCCTACGAGCAGTACTTC. This sequence joins TRBV15 and TRBJ2-7; 12 nucleotides match TRBD2. Trimming removed 3 bases from V and 1 base from J; junction bases left unmatched: 7. Germline CDR1 LNHNV, CDR2 YYDKDF (reference sequence). The CDR3 covers 17 residues.

The chain joins TRBV7-8 to TRBJ2-7; D is perhaps TRBD2 (5 bases). With 1 base removed from V and 4 bases from J, the gap between germline ends came to 14 bases. There are 15 residues in the CDR3. The germline CDR1 and CDR2 sequences are SGHVS and FQNEAQ. CDR3 sequence: CASSLDWTGNYEQYV. CDR3 DNA sequence: TGTGCCAGCAGCTTAGATTGGACTGGGAATTACGAGCAGTACGTC.

V usage is TRBV7-3 and J usage is TRBJ2-5; possible D gene TRBD2, 5 bases. V dropped 2 bases and J dropped 5 bases, with 9 bases sitting between them. CDR3 size: 13 residues. The germline CDR1 and CDR2 sequences are SGHTA and FQGTGA. The CDR3 loop reads CASSLGRGETQYF. In nucleotides, the CDR3 is TGTGCCAGCAGCTTAGGGAGAGGGGAGACCCAGTACTTC.

The genes are TRBV5-4 and TRBJ1-5; D remains unclear. V shed 4 bases and J shed 3 bases, with 8 bases lying between them. Looked up from germline, CDR1 is SGHNT and CDR2 is YYREEE (reference sequence). The length of the CDR3 is 13 residues. The CDR3 DNA is TGTGCCAGCAGCCAAGACTACAATCAGCCCCAGCATTTT. As protein: CASSQDYNQPQHF.

The sample holds many counts of this clone. The chain employs TRBV2 and TRBJ2-7; 7 bases are shared with TRBD1. The CDR3 runs to 13 residues. Germline-derived CDR1 and CDR2 are SNHLY and FYNNEI. With V trimmed by 6 bases and J by 4 bases, 6 bases remained unmatched. The CDR3: CASSPTGRYEQYF. In DNA, the CDR3 is TGTGCCAGCAGCCCGACAGGGCGGTACGAGCAGTACTTC.

This chain uses TRBV19 with TRBJ2-7; D is possibly TRBD2 (5 bases). Deletions cut 4 bases from V and 4 bases from J, with 14 bases between. The CDR3 spans 14 residues. CDR1 and CDR2 (germline): LNHDA, SQIVND (reference sequence). CDR3 protein: CASSRTGSGYEQYF. The CDR3, as DNA: TGTGCCAGTAGTAGGACGGGGTCTGGATACGAGCAGTACTTC.